This T cell receptor (beta chain) came from a study of technical replicates of blood from a handful of donors. The CDR3 loop spans 13 amino acids. In germline, CDR1 is MNHEY, CDR2 SMNVEV (reference sequence). The V and J ends lost 4 bases and 2 bases respectively, with 6 bases between them. Assay: immunoSEQ multiplex PCR; the TCRdb copy retains only in-frame clones and omits some. The table shows 60,000 to 90,000 clones, with 95% to 97% occurring only once. The sequence was obtained from a human donor in good health. The material sequenced was T cells isolated from PBMCs. The J gene is TRBJ2-1, the V gene TRBV27; D unclear. The DNA of the CDR3 is TGTGCCAGCAGTTCGGTTCCCTACAATGAGCAGTTCTTC. Translating it yields CASSSVPYNEQFF.